Listed here are 21 T cell receptor beta chains from one sample, sequenced in a study of spatial heterogeneity in lung cancer. TCRdb processed the 5' RACE reads anew with MiXCR; each CDR3 protein has one entry. The sample yields approximately 39,000 distinct CDR3 sequences, over 6.5% seen once. Noted time point: blood at routine non-recurrence follow-up after resection. The specimen comprised PBMCs, sampled at follow-up. Receptors originate from a male donor with early-stage non-small cell lung cancer.

This clonotype was detected ten times or more. This sequence joins TRBV7-9 and TRBJ2-3, with D perhaps matching TRBD1 (5 bases). The V and J ends lost 2 bases and 5 bases respectively, with 11 bases between them. Germline V lookup: CDR1 SEHNR, CDR2 FQNEAQ (reference sequence). This CDR3 region has 14 residues. DNA of the CDR3: TGTGCCAGCAGCTTACAGGGTTGGGGAGATACGCAGTATTTT. This codes for CASSLQGWGDTQYF.

The J gene is TRBJ2-7, the V gene TRBV11-2, with D possibly being TRBD1 (6 bases). V was shortened by 5 bases and J by 2 bases, with 22 bases between the two germline ends. Germline lookup yields CDR1 SGHAT and CDR2 FQNNGV. CDR3 length: 17 residues. CDR3 in DNA: TGTGCCAGCAGCGGCTCGGGACACTATGGACCTACCTACGAGCAGTACTTC. Its translation: CASSGSGHYGPTYEQYF. Full variable domain (remainder filled in from reference TRBV11-2 and TRBJ2-7): EAGVAQSPRYKIIEKRQSVAFWCNPISGHATLYWYQQILGQGPKLLIQFQNNGVVDDSQLPKDRFSAERLKGVDSTLKIQPAKLEDSAVYLCASSGSGHYGPTYEQYFGPGTRLTVT.

This sequence joins TRBV24-1 and TRBJ2-3, with 9 bases that match TRBD1. With V trimmed by 5 bases and J by 4 bases, 6 bases remained unmatched. The V gene's germline CDR1 is KGHDR and CDR2 SFDVKD. The CDR3 is made up of 15 amino acids. CDR3 nucleotides: TGTGCCACCAGTGTTCGACAGGGGGAGGCAGATACGCAGTATTTT. The encoded protein is CATSVRQGEADTQYF.

This clonotype was recorded at least ten times. This chain joins TRBV27 and TRBJ2-3, with D possibly being TRBD1 (6 bases). Looked up from germline, CDR1 is MNHEY and CDR2 is SMNVEV (reference sequence). Trimming took off 7 bases at V and 0 bases at J, with 11 bases between the two ends. The CDR3 loop spans 14 amino acids. The CDR3 region has the DNA TGTGCCAGCAACCGCGGACAGAGCACAGATACGCAGTATTTT. Translating gives CASNRGQSTDTQYF.

The sample holds many counts of this clonotype. The rearrangement links TRBV2 to TRBJ1-6, with 9 bases identical to TRBD1. This CDR3 has 14 amino acids. CDR1 SNHLY and CDR2 FYNNEI come from the germline V gene. V lost 4 bases to trimming and J lost 6 bases; unmatched junction nucleotides: 1. The CDR3 region has the DNA TGTGCCAGCAGTGCGGGACAGGGTAATTCACCCCTCCACTTT. Translating it yields CASSAGQGNSPLHF. Looking up the rest from reference TRBV2 and TRBJ1-6 gives the full variable domain: EPEVTQTPSHQVTQMGQEVILRCVPISNHLYFYWYRQILGQKVEFLVSFYNNEISEKSEIFDDQFSVERPDGSNFTLKIRSTKLEDSAMYFCASSAGQGNSPLHFGNGTRLTVT.

This clonotype was seen many times. This chain connects TRBV7-9 to TRBJ1-1; 12 bases are shared with TRBD1. This CDR3 is built from 14 residues. Germline CDR1 and CDR2: SEHNR and FQNEAQ (reference sequence). V shed 3 bases, J shed 7 bases, and the junction held 3 bases outside the gene matches. This CDR3 is CASSLGQGAGEAFF. The CDR3 nucleotides read TGTGCCAGCAGCTTGGGACAGGGGGCAGGTGAAGCTTTCTTT.

This clonotype was detected many times. The chain uses TRBV7-9 and TRBJ1-2; TRBD1 might be the D (6 bases). The CDR3 contains 12 residues. V lost 2 bases to trimming and J lost 8 bases, with 9 bases between them. Germline V gives CDR1 SEHNR, CDR2 FQNEAQ (reference sequence). CDR3 sequence: CASSLQGRGYTF. The CDR3 DNA is TGTGCCAGCAGCTTACAGGGGAGGGGCTACACCTTC.

This clonotype was counted many times. At one end the junction does not follow the germline gene, possibly because of a read error. The V and J genes are TRBV7-7 and TRBJ2-7, with 8 bases fitting TRBD1. The CDR3 spans 14 residues. The germline V gene encodes CDR1 SSHAT and CDR2 FNYEAQ (reference sequence). The CDR3 is CASSFGTGDYEQYF. The CDR3 DNA sequence: TGTGCTAGCAGCTTCGGGACAGGTGATTACGAGCAGTACTTC.

This clonotype has more than one count but fewer than ten. The V gene is TRBV12-5, the J gene TRBJ2-7; 8 positions agree with TRBD2. Per germline, CDR1 LGHNT and CDR2 FRNRAP. The CDR3 has 17 amino acids. The V and J ends lost 1 base and 2 bases, in that order; junction bases with no gene match: 10. CDR3 DNA sequence: TGTGCTAGTGGTTTGGCTTCGAGCGGGGGCCCCGCCTACGAGCAGTACTTC. Amino acids: CASGLASSGGPAYEQYF.

This clonotype was observed at least ten times. This chain connects TRBV2 to TRBJ1-4; D is unclear. The CDR3 loop spans 14 amino acids. V lost 2 bases, J lost 0 bases, and 4 bases lay in between. CDR1 is SNHLY and CDR2 is FYNNEI in the germline V gene. The CDR3 sequence is CASSETATNEKLFF. CDR3 nucleotides: TGTGCCAGCAGTGAAACAGCAACTAATGAAAAACTGTTTTTT.

This clonotype has ten or more counts. V gene TRBV2 combines with J gene TRBJ1-2; maybe TRBD1 (5 bases). The CDR3 sequence is 15 residues long. The germline V and J ends were trimmed by 1 base and 2 bases, with 11 bases remaining between them. Germline assignment: CDR1 SNHLY and CDR2 FYNNEI. CDR3 in DNA: TGTGCCAGCAGTGAAGTCAGGGACTCGAACTATGGCTACACCTTC. Encoded protein: CASSEVRDSNYGYTF.

This clonotype was recorded many times. This rearrangement joins TRBV29-1 to TRBJ1-4; D gene unclear. This CDR3 comprises 14 residues. V dropped 2 bases and J dropped 6 bases, with 13 bases sitting between them. Germline V gene sequence: CDR1 SQVTM, CDR2 ANQGSEA. The DNA for the CDR3 is TGCAGCGTTGAAAATGACGCCTGGGATGAAAAACTGTTTTTT. It codes for CSVENDAWDEKLFF. Full variable domain (missing parts from reference TRBV29-1 and TRBJ1-4): SAVISQKPSRDICQRGTSLTIQCQVDSQVTMMFWYRQQPGQSLTLIATANQGSEATYESGFVIDKFPISRPNLTFSTLTVSNMSPEDSSIYLCSVENDAWDEKLFFGSGTQLSVL.

The chain has TRBV27 and TRBJ1-5; unclear D gene. The V end was cut by 4 bases, the J end by 3 bases, with 7 bases between. Germline assignment: CDR1 MNHEY and CDR2 SMNVEV (reference sequence). The CDR3 runs 13 residues. This chain's CDR3 is CASSSSLNQPQHF. CDR3 sequence (DNA): TGTGCCAGCAGTTCCTCGCTCAATCAGCCCCAGCATTTT.

The chain combines TRBV7-3 with TRBJ1-1; D unresolved. Trimming left V 5 bases short and J 1 base short, with 8 bases between. This CDR3 comprises 13 residues. The V gene's germline CDR1 is SGHTA and CDR2 FQGTGA. The CDR3 protein is CASSENTNTEAFF. The CDR3 region has the DNA TGTGCCAGCAGCGAAAACACGAACACTGAAGCTTTCTTT.

This clonotype was observed a handful of times. The chain recombines TRBV28 with TRBJ2-1; 12 nucleotides line up with TRBD2. Germline trimming cut 5 bases from V and 2 bases from J; bases unmatched to any gene: 10. The CDR3 sequence is 18 residues long. CDR1 and CDR2 (germline): MDHEN, SYDVKM. This CDR3 reads CASSGLAGSRNAYNEQFF. The DNA of the CDR3 is TGTGCCAGCAGTGGACTAGCGGGGTCCAGAAATGCCTACAATGAGCAGTTCTTC.

This clonotype is deemed medium-sized. This sequence joins TRBV7-9 and TRBJ2-7; TRBD2 aligns across 8 bases. Germline V lookup: CDR1 SEHNR, CDR2 FQNEAQ (reference sequence). V lost 5 bases, J lost 4 bases, and 4 bases stayed unmatched. The CDR3 is made up of 13 amino acids. Written as DNA, the CDR3 is TGTGCCAGCAGCAACGGGGGGGAGTACGAGCAGTACTTC. Protein sequence: CASSNGGEYEQYF.

This clonotype was detected many times. V usage is TRBV30 and J usage is TRBJ2-6; no reliable D call. Germline V gene sequence: CDR1 GTSNPN, CDR2 SVGIG (reference sequence). Trimming removed 4 bases at V and 2 bases at J, with 9 bases between. The CDR3 has 14 residues. CDR3 nucleotide sequence: TGTGCCTGGACGTCAGGAACTGGGGCCAACGTCCTGACTTTC. Amino acid sequence: CAWTSGTGANVLTF.

This clonotype occurred many times. This rearrangement joins TRBV6-1 to TRBJ1-4, with D possibly being TRBD1 (6 bases). In germline, CDR1 is MNHNS, CDR2 SASEGT. CDR3 size: 14 residues. V gave up 6 bases and J gave up 4 bases, with 12 bases separating them. CDR3 in DNA: TGTGCCAGCAGGCGGACAGATTTTAATGAAAAACTGTTTTTT. This gives the protein CASRRTDFNEKLFF.

In this sample, this clonotype turned up many times. This chain uses TRBV7-9 with TRBJ2-7; D assignment may be TRBD1 or TRBD2 (5 bases each). Trimming took off 4 bases at V and 4 bases at J, with 23 bases between the two ends. The CDR3 runs to 17 residues. From germline, CDR1 is SEHNR and CDR2 FQNEAQ (reference sequence). CDR3 region: CASSSGAGVLESYEQYF. The CDR3 DNA reads TGTGCCAGCAGCTCCGGGGCCGGGGTTCTGGAATCGTACGAGCAGTACTTC.

With respect to this clonotype: Given a much more abundant clone one base away, this may be a read error. V and J are TRBV20-1 and TRBJ2-5; 11 bases match TRBD2. The CDR3 covers 14 residues. Germline-derived CDR1 and CDR2 are DFQATT and SNEGSKA (reference sequence). The CDR3 DNA follows: TGCAGTGCCACCGGGACTAGCGGCCAAGAGATCCAGTACTTC. It is translated as CSATGTSGQEIQYF.

This clonotype has at least ten counts. This chain joins TRBV7-9 and TRBJ2-7; D perhaps matches TRBD2 (6 bases). Germline V gene sequence: CDR1 SEHNR, CDR2 FQNEAQ (reference sequence). The CDR3 sequence is 14 residues long. V lost 3 bases to trimming and J lost 2 bases, with 11 bases between them. The CDR3 here is CASSFSEGTYEQYF. CDR3 sequence (DNA): TGTGCCAGCAGCTTTTCGGAGGGAACCTACGAGCAGTACTTC.